This T cell receptor beta chain was profiled in a study of pediatric ulcerative colitis. Study findings and constraints: Rectal repertoires separated controls, mild-moderate and acute severe colitis.

Details on this clone: Its matching antigen is unknown.

The CDR3 contains 13 residues. Germline V gives CDR1 MNHNS, CDR2 SASEGT. V was cut by 1 base and J by 9 bases, with 10 bases left in between. The rectum was sampled with one to two pinch biopsies at colonoscopy. The data were produced by immunoSEQ multiplex PCR, yet TCRdb's version contains in-frame clones alone and is incomplete. The sample lists around 37,000 clones; roughly 82% were seen once. This sequence was found in a boy between 5 and 17 years old with severe ulcerative colitis. The sample taken for sequencing was gut tissue. The rearrangement joins TRBV6-1 to TRBJ2-1, with D uncertain. CDR3 nucleotide sequence: TGTGCCAGCAGTGAAGTCTTGAGAAGTGAGCAGTTCTTC. This encodes CASSEVLRSEQFF.